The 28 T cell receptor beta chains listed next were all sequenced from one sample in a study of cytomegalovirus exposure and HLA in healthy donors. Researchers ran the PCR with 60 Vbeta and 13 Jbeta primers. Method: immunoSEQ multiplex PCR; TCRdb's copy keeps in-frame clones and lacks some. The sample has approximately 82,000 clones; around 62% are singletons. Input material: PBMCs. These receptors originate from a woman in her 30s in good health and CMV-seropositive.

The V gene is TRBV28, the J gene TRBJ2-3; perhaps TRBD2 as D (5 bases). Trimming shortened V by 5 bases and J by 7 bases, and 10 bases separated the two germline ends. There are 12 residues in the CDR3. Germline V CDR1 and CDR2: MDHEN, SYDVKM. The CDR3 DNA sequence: TGTGCCAGCAGTGCTAGCCGGCATACGCAGTATTTT. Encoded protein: CASSASRHTQYF.

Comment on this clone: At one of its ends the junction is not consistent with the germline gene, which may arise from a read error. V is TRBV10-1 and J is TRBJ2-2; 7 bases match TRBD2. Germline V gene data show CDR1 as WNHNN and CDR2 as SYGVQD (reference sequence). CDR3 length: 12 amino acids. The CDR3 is CSSMGGTGELFF. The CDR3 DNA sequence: TGCTCCAGCATGGGAGGGACCGGGGAGCTGTTTTTT.

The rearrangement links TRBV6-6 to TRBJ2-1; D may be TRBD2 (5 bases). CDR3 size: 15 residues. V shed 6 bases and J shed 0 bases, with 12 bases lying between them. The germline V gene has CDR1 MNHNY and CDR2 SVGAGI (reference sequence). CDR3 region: CASRLLGSSYNEQFF. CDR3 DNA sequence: TGTGCCAGCAGACTACTAGGAAGCTCCTACAATGAGCAGTTCTTC.

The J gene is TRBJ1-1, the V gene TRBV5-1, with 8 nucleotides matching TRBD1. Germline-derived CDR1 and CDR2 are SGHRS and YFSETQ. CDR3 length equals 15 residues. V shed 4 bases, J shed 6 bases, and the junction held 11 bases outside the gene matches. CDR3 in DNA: TGCGCCAGCAGCGCTAGACAGGGGTCGGTCCCTGAAGCTTTCTTT. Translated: CASSARQGSVPEAFF.

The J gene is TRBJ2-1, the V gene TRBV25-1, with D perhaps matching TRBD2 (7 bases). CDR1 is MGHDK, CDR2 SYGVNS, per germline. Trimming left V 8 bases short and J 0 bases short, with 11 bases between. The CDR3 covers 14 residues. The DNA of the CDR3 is TGTGCCAGCGGGGGGGCCAGCTCCTACAATGAGCAGTTCTTC. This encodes CASGGASSYNEQFF.

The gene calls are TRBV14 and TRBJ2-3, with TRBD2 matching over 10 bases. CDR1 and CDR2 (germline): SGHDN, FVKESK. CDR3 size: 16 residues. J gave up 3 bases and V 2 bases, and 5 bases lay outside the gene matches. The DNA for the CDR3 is TGTGCCAGCAGCCAAAAAGGACTAGCGGTAACAGATACGCAGTATTTT. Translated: CASSQKGLAVTDTQYF.

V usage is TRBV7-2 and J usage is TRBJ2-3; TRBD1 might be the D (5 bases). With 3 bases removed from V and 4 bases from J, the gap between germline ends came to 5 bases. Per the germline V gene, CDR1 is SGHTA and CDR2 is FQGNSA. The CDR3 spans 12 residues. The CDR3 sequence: CASSLGPDTQYF. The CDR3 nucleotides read TGTGCCAGCAGCTTGGGGCCAGATACGCAGTATTTT.

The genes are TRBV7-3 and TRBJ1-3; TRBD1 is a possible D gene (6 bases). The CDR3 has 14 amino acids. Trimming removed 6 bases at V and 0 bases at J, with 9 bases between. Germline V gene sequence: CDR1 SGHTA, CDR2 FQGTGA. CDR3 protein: CASSQGGSGNTIYF. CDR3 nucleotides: TGTGCCAGCAGTCAAGGGGGCTCTGGAAACACCATATATTTT.

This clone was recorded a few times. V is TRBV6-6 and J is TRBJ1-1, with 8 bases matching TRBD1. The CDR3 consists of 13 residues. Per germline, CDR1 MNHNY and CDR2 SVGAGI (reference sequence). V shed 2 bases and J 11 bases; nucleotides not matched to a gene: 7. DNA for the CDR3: TGTGCCAGCAGTTACAGCAGGGGGCTTGGGGCTTTCTTT. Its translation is CASSYSRGLGAFF.

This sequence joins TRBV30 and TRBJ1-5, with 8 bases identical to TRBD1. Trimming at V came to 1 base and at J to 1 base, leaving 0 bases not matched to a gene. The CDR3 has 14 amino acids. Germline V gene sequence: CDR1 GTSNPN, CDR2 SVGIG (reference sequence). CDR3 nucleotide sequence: TGTGCCTGGAGTGGGACAGGGAGCAATCAGCCCCAGCATTTT. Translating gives CAWSGTGSNQPQHF.

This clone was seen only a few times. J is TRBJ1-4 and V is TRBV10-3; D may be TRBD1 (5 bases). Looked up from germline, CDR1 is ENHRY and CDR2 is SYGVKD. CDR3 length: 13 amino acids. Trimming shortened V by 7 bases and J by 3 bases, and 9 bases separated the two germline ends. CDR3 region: CAINPGPNEKLFF. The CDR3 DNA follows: TGTGCCATCAACCCAGGGCCTAATGAAAAACTGTTTTTT.

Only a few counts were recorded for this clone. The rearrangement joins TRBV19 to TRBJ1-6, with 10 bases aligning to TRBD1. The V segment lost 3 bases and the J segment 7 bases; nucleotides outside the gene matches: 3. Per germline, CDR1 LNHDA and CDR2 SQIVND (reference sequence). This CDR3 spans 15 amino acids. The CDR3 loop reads CASSIAGQGNSPLHF. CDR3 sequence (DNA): TGTGCCAGTAGTATTGCGGGACAGGGGAATTCACCCCTCCACTTT.

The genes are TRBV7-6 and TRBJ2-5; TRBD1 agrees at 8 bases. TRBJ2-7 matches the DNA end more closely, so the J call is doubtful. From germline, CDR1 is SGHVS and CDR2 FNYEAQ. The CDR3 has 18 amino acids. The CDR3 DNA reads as TGTGCCAGCAGCTTAGAACCAATCGGGACAGGATTCTCCTACGAGCAGTACTTC. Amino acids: CASSLEPIGTGFSYEQYF.

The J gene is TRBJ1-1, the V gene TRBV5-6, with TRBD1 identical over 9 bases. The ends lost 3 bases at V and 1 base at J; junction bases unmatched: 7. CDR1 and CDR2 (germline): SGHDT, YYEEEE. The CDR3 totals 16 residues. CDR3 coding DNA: TGTGCCAGCAGCTACCTGGACAGGGGCACGAACACTGAAGCTTTCTTT. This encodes CASSYLDRGTNTEAFF. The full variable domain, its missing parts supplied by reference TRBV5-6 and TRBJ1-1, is DAGVTQSPTHLIKTRGQQVTLRCSPKSGHDTVSWYQQALGQGPQFIFQYYEEEERQRGNFPDRFSGHQFPNYSSELNVNALLLGDSALYLCASSYLDRGTNTEAFFGQGTRLTVV.

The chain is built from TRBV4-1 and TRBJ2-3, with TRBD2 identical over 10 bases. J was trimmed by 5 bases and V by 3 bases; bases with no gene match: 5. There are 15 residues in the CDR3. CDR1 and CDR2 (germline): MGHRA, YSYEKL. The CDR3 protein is CASSQVLAGLDTQYF. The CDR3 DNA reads TGCGCCAGCAGCCAGGTACTAGCGGGGCTAGATACGCAGTATTTT.

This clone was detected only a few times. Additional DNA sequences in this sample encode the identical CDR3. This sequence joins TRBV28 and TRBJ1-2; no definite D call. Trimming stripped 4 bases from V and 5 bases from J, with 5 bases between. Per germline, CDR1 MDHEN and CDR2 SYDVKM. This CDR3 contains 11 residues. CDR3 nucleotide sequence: TGTGCCAGCAGTTCCGTATATGGCTACACCTTC. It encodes CASSSVYGYTF.

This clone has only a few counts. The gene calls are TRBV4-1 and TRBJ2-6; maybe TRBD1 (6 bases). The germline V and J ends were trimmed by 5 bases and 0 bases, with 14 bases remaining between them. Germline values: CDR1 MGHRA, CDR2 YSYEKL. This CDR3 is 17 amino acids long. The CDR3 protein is CASSYRQDRSGANVLTF. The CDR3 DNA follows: TGCGCCAGCAGCTACCGACAGGACCGCTCTGGGGCCAACGTCCTGACTTTC.

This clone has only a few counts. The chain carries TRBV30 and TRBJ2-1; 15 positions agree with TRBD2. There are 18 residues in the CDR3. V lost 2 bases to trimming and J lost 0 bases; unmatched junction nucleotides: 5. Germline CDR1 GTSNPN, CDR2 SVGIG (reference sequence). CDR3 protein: CAWSSGTSGRSSYNEQFF. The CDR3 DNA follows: TGTGCCTGGAGTTCTGGGACTAGCGGGAGGAGCTCCTACAATGAGCAGTTCTTC. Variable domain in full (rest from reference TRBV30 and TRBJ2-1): SQTIHQWPATLVQPVGSPLSLECTVEGTSNPNLYWYRQAAGRGLQLLFYSVGIGQISSEVPQNLSASRPQDRQFILSSKKLLLSDSGFYLCAWSSGTSGRSSYNEQFFGPGTRLTVL.

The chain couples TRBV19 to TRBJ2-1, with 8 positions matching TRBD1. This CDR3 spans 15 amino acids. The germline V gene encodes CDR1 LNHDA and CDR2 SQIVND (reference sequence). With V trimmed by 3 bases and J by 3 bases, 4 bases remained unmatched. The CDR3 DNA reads TGTGCCAGTAGTATGCGGACAGGGTTCTACAATGAGCAGTTCTTC. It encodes CASSMRTGFYNEQFF.

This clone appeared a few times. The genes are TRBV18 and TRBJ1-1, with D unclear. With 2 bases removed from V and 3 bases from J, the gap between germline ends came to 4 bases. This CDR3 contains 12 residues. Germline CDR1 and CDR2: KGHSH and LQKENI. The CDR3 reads CASSPEDTEAFF. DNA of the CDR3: TGTGCCAGCTCACCAGAGGACACTGAAGCTTTCTTT.

For the CDR3, the DNA is TGTGCCAGCAGCTCCGGACAGCACGAGCAGTACTTC. This encodes CASSSGQHEQYF. The chain is built from TRBV28 and TRBJ2-7; the D gene is possibly TRBD1 (6 bases). The CDR3 has 12 amino acids. The V end lost 6 bases, the J end lost 5 bases, and 11 bases lay between the germline ends. The germline gives CDR1 MDHEN, CDR2 SYDVKM. Variable domain in full (rest from reference TRBV28 and TRBJ2-7): DVKVTQSSRYLVKRTGEKVFLECVQDMDHENMFWYRQDPGLGLRLIYFSYDVKMKEKGDIPEGYSVSREKKERFSLILESASTNQTSMYLCASSSGQHEQYFGPGTRLTVT.

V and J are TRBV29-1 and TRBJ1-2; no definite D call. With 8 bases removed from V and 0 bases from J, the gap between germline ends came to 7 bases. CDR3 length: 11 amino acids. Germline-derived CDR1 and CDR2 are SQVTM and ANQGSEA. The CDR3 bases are TGCAGCTATAGAGCTAACTATGGCTACACCTTC. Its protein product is CSYRANYGYTF.

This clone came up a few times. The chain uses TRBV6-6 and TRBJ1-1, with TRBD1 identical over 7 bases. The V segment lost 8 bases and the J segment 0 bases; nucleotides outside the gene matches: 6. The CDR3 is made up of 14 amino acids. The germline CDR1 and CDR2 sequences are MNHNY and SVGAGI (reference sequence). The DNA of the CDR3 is TGTGCCAGCGGGGGACAGAGTTTGAACACTGAAGCTTTCTTT. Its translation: CASGGQSLNTEAFF.

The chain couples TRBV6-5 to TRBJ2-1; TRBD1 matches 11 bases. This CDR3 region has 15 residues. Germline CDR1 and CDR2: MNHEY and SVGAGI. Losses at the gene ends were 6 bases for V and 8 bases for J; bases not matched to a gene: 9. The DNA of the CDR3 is TGTGCCAGCAGCCCCGGACAGGGGGCATTGTATGAGCAGTTCTTC. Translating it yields CASSPGQGALYEQFF.

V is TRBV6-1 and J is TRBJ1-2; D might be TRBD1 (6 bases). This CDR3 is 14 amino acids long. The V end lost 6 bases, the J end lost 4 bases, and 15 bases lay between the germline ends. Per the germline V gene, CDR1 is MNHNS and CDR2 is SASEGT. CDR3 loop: CASSRTGTSYGYTF. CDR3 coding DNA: TGTGCCAGCAGCCGTACCGGGACAAGCTATGGCTACACCTTC.

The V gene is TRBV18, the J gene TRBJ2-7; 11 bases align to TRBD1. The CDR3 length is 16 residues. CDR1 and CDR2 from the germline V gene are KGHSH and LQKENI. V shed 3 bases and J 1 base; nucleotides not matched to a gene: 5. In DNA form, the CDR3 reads TGTGCCAGCTCACCCCAAGGGACAGGGGGTTCCTACGAGCAGTACTTC. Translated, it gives CASSPQGTGGSYEQYF.

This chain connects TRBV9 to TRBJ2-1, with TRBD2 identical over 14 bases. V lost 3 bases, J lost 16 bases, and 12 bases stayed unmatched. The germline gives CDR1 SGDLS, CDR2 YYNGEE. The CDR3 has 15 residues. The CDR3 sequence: CASSGWTSGGLIVFF. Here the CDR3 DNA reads TGTGCCAGCAGCGGGTGGACTAGCGGGGGGTTAATTGTTTTCTTC.

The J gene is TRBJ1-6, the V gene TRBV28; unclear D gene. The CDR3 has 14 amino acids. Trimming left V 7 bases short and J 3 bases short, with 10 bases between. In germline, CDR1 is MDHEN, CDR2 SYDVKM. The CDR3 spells CASIGGFYNSPLHF. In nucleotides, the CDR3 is TGTGCCAGCATCGGCGGGTTCTATAATTCACCCCTCCACTTT.